One T cell receptor (beta chain) is described in this entry. Its target is unknown. This sample was taken from a study of vaccination and CD4 T cells after COVID-19. Study details: The convalescent population consisted of six males and four females, two of whom were of Hispanic ethnicity. Stimuli were overlapping spike peptide pools of SARS-CoV-2 and three common cold coronaviruses (HCoV-NL63, HCoV-OC43, HCoV-229E).

With the Oncomine TCR Beta short-read assay, DNA from cultured CD4+ T cells was sequenced. Each CDR3 protein is one row after TCRdb ran MiXCR on the PCR reads. The sample contains around 14,000 distinct CDR3 sequences, roughly 50% of which appear only once. The CDR3 loop spans 16 amino acids. CDR1 is MNHEY, CDR2 SMNVEV, per germline (reference sequence). Trimming cost V 2 bases and J 0 bases; bases outside gene matches: 4. The treatment denotes: roughly 11-day PBMC culture with coronavirus spike peptide pools or control peptides (ViraFEST assay). A negative selection step was used to isolate CD4+ T cells once culture had run for around 11 days.

The TCR was taken from a human donor who had recovered from COVID-19. The V and J genes are TRBV27 and TRBJ1-1; 9 positions agree with TRBD1. The specimen was CD4+ T cells from blood, cultured in vitro, collected before SARS-CoV-2 vaccination. The CDR3 region is CASSLGTGIMNTEAFF. CDR3 coding DNA: TGTGCCAGCAGTTTAGGGACAGGGATTATGAACACTGAAGCTTTCTTT.